The rows below give T cell receptor beta chains drawn from one sample of a study of OX40 agonist ivuxolimab in advanced cancers. Generated by immunoSEQ multiplex PCR, the TCRdb table keeps only in-frame clones and is missing some. The table has about 58,000 clones, over 65% seen once; the top ten hold less than 4%. The sequencing used CD4+ or CD8+ T cells sorted from blood, collected in a trial of the OX40 agonist ivuxolimab. The receptors shown here come from an adult with an advanced solid tumor such as melanoma, head and neck, liver or kidney cancer. Both conserved end residues are part of each CDR3. A D gene is named only where the DNA matches it firmly. Size values are once, few and many counts, or a class for expanded clones, and some rows have none.

-	TRBV7-9	16	-	TRBJ1-6	TGTGCCAGCAGAGAAGTGACATCTCCCCCACATTCACCCCTCCACTTT	CASREVTSPPHSPLHF
-	TRBV5-1	13	once	TRBJ1-4	TGCGCCAGCAGCCGGGGAACTAATGAAAAACTGTTTTTT	CASSRGTNEKLFF
-	TRBV5-1	14	-	TRBJ1-6	TGCGCCAGCAGCTTGGAGGCCTATAATTCACCCCTCCACTTT	CASSLEAYNSPLHF
-	TRBV28	12	-	TRBJ2-1	TGTGCCAGCACTACGTCTTCTAATGAGCAGTTCTTC	CASTTSSNEQFF
-	TRBV7-5	16	-	TRBJ2-7	TGTGCCAGAAGCTTAGATCCCGACATAGACTCCTACGAGCAGTACTTC	CARSLDPDIDSYEQYF
-	TRBV7-2	13	-	TRBJ2-1	TGTGCCAGCAGCCTCGCTGGCCGCAATGAGCAGTTCTTC	CASSLAGRNEQFF
TRBD1	TRBV6-1	14	-	TRBJ1-1	TGTGCCAGCAAAACAGGGGTCCCGAACACTGAAGCTTTCTTT	CASKTGVPNTEAFF
TRBD1	TRBV29-1	14	-	TRBJ2-7	TGCAGCGTTGTTAGGGGGACAGGGTCGAATGAGCAGTACTTC	CSVVRGTGSNEQYF
-	TRBV30	11	-	TRBJ2-1	TGTGCCCGATCCCATTACAATGAGCAGTTCTTC	CARSHYNEQFF
TRBD1	TRBV11-2	13	-	TRBJ2-7	TGTGCCAGCAGCCCCGACAGGGGCTACGAGCAGTACTTC	CASSPDRGYEQYF
TRBD1	TRBV6-1	14	-	TRBJ2-7	TGTGCCAGCCTGGACAGGGGTTTCACCTACGAGCAGTACTTC	CASLDRGFTYEQYF